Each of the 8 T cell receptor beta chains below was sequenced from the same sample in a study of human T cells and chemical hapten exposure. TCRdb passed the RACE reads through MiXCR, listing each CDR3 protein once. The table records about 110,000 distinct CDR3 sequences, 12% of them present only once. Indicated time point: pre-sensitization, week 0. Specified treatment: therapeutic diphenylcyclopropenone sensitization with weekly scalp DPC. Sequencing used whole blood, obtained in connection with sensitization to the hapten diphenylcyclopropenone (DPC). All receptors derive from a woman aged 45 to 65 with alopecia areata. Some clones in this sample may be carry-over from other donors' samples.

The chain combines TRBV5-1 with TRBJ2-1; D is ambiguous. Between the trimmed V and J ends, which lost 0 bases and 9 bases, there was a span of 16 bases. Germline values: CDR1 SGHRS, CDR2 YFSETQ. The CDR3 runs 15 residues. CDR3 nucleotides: TGCGCCAGCAGCTTGGAAACGGTGCCCATCGGTGAGCAGTTCTTC. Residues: CASSLETVPIGEQFF.

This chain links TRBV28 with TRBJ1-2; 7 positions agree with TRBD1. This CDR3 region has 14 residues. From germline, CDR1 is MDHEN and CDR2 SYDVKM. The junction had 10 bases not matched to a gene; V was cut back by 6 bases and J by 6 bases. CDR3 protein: CASRTGQLIDGYTF. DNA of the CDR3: TGTGCCAGCAGAACGGGACAGCTAATAGATGGCTACACCTTC.

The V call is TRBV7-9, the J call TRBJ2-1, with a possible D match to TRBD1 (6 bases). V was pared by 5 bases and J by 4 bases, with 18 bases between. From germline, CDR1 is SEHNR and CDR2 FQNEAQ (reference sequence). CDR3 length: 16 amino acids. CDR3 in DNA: TGTGCCAGCAGCCCATGGACAGAACACTCTTACAATGAGCAGTTCTTC. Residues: CASSPWTEHSYNEQFF.

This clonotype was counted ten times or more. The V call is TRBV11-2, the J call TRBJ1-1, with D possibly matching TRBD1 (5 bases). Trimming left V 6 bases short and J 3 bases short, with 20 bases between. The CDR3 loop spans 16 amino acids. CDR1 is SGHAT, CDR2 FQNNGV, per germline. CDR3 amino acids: CASRQTAGGRDTEAFF. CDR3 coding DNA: TGTGCCAGCAGACAAACGGCTGGGGGTAGGGACACTGAAGCTTTCTTT.

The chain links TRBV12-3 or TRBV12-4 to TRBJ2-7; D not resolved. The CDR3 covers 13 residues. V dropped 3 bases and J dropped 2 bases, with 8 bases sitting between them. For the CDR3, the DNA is TGTGCCAGCAGTTTGGCGGAAGCCTACGAGCAGTACTTC. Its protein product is CASSLAEAYEQYF.

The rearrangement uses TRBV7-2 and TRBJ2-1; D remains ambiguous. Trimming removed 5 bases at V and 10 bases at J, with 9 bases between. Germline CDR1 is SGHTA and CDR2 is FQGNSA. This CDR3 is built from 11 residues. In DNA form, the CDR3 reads TGTGCCAGCAGCGAAAGCCGAGAGCAGTTCTTC. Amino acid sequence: CASSESREQFF.

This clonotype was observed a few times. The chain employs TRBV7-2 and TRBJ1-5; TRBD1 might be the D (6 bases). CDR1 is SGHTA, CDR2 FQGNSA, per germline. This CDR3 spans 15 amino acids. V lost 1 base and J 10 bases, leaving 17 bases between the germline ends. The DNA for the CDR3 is TGTGCCAGCAGCTTAGATTCCAGGGGCGGGTATCCCCAGCATTTT. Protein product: CASSLDSRGGYPQHF.

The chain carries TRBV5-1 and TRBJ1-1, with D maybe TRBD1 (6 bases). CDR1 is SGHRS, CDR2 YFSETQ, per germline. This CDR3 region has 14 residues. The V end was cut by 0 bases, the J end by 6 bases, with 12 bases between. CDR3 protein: CASSLGRTEAEAFF. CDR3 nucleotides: TGCGCCAGCAGCTTGGGACGGACAGAAGCTGAAGCTTTCTTT.